The 2 T cell receptor beta chains presented below share a single source sample, sequenced in a study of T-cell memory formation after mild COVID-19. TCRdb re-derived calls from the 5' RACE reads in MiXCR, one entry per CDR3 protein. The table lists 200,000 or so distinct CDR3 sequences, 9.5% to 10% of them singletons. Sequencing was performed on PBMCs or a T cell subset sorted from them (not recorded which). All receptors derive from a man aged 18 to 30 who had mild COVID-19 (a few samples of this study predate the infection). Cell type and time point are not known.

This clonotype has more than one count but fewer than ten. The chain uses TRBV6-5 and TRBJ1-5, with 7 bases fitting TRBD1. Germline CDR1 reads MNHEY; CDR2 reads SVGAGI. V gave up 6 bases and J gave up 6 bases; unmatched junction bases: 11. CDR3 length: 15 residues. The chain's CDR3 is CASSPLDREVQPQHF. The DNA for the CDR3 is TGTGCCAGCAGCCCACTTGACAGGGAGGTTCAGCCCCAGCATTTT.

V usage is TRBV10-1 and J usage is TRBJ2-1; D is possibly TRBD1 (6 bases). The V end was cut by 0 bases, the J end by 5 bases, with 14 bases between. This CDR3 contains 16 residues. Germline V gene sequence: CDR1 WNHNN, CDR2 SYGVQD (reference sequence). The DNA of the CDR3 is TGCGCCAGCAGTGAGTCATACAGGGTGGGGGACAATGAGCAGTTCTTC. Translation gives CASSESYRVGDNEQFF.